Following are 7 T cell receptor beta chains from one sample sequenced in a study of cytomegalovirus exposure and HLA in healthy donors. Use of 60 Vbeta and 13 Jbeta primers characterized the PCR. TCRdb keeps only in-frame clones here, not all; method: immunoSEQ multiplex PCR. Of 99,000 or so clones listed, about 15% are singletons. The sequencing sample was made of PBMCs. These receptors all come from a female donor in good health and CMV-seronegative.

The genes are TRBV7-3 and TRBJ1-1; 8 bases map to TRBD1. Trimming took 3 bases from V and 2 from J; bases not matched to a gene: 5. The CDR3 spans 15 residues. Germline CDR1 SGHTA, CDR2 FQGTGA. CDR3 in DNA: TGTGCCAGCAGCTTCCAGGGGGCACAAAACACTGAAGCTTTCTTT. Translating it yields CASSFQGAQNTEAFF. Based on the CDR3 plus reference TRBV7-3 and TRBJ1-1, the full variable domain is GAGVSQTPSNKVTEKGKYVELRCDPISGHTALYWYRQSLGQGPEFLIYFQGTGAADDSGLPNDRFFAVRPEGSVSTLKIQRTERGDSAVYLCASSFQGAQNTEAFFGQGTRLTVV.

The CDR3 coding sequence is TGTGCCAGCACCCTACCCGGACAGGACTCCTACGAGCAGTACTTC. Its protein is CASTLPGQDSYEQYF. The chain links TRBV7-9 to TRBJ2-7; 7 bases are shared with TRBD1. J gave up 0 bases and V 7 bases, and 9 bases lay outside the gene matches. The V gene's germline CDR1 is SEHNR and CDR2 FQNEAQ (reference sequence). This CDR3 spans 15 amino acids.

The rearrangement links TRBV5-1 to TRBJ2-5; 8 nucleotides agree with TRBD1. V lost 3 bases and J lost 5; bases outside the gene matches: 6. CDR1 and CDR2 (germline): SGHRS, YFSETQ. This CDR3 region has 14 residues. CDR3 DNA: TGCGCCAGCAGCTCGCGGACAGGGAGGGAGACCCAGTACTTC. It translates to CASSSRTGRETQYF.

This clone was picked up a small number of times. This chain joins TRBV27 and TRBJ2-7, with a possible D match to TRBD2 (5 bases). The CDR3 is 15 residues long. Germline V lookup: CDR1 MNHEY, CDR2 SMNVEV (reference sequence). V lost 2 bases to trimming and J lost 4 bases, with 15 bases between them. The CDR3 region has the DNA TGTGCCAGCAGTTTAATTGGTAGCGTTGCGTACGAGCAGTACTTC. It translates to CASSLIGSVAYEQYF.

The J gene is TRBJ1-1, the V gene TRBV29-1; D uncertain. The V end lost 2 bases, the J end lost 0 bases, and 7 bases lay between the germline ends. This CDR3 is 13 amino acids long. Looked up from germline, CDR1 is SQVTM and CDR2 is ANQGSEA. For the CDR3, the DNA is TGCAGCGTTGAAAGGAGGATGAACACTGAAGCTTTCTTT. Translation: CSVERRMNTEAFF.

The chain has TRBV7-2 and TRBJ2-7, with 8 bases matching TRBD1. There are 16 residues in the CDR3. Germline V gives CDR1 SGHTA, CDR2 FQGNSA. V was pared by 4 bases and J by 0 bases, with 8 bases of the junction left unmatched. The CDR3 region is CASSSRTGPASYEQYF. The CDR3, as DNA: TGTGCCAGCAGCTCCCGGACAGGGCCTGCCTCCTACGAGCAGTACTTC.

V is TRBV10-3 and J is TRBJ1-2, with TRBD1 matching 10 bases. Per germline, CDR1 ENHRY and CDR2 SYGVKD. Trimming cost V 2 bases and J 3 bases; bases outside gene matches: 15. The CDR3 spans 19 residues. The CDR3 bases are TGTGCCATCAGTGAGACGTACACCGGGACAGGGGTTCCGGACTATGGCTACACCTTC. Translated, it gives CAISETYTGTGVPDYGYTF.